This TCR beta chain derives from a study of blood T cells in healthy people across ages. Study overall: Template switching caught about one barcoded beta molecule for each two T cells. General observations from the study: The diversity estimates, figures obtained from one million T cells, were considered underestimates.

The ends were cut back, 0 bases at V and 8 bases at J, with 11 bases in the middle. Germline values: CDR1 LGHNA, CDR2 YSLEER. The CDR3 contains 15 residues. Then a second PCR, running about 7 to 11 cycles, was carried out with a sample-barcoded 5' primer and a J-beta primer mix. Every sample gave at least 2.5 million paired-end reads containing CDR3. MiXCR, run by TCRdb on the 5' RACE reads, gives a single entry per CDR3 protein. This table has hundreds of thousands of distinct CDR3 sequences, 25% to 35% appearing once. A note on this clonotype: Its matching antigen is unknown.

Sequencing was performed on blood. The chain carries TRBV4-3 and TRBJ1-6; D gene unclear. This TCR was recovered from a woman of 80 years or more in good health. This CDR3 reads CASSQDNDIYSPLHF. DNA for the CDR3: TGCGCCAGCAGCCAAGACAATGACATTTATTCACCCCTCCACTTT.